The TCR beta chain under discussion was sequenced for a study of blood T cells in healthy people across ages. Study results and limitations: Samples with more naive T cells showed higher observed beta diversity.

CDR3 length: 14 residues. CDR1 and CDR2 from the germline V gene are ENHRY and SYGVKD. A sample-barcoded 5' primer and a J-beta primer mix were used in a second PCR of about 6 to 12 cycles. The template-switch adaptor was a 5' adaptor with 12 random nucleotides. It tagged each cDNA molecule. TCRdb reprocessed the 5' RACE reads with MiXCR, giving one entry per CDR3 protein. The sample lists under 800,000 distinct CDR3 sequences; 35% to 45% were seen once. About this clonotype itself: Its cognate antigen is unknown. A much larger clone differs by one base, so this may be a read error.

Donors were systemically healthy Caucasian individuals from Russia aged roughly 6 to 100 years. Total RNA amounts of at least 5 micrograms were extracted per sample. This clonotype was sampled from a woman in her fifties or sixties in good health. This chain joins TRBV10-3 and TRBJ1-2, with D possibly matching TRBD1 (5 bases). Sequencing used blood. The CDR3 reads CAISESEGIYGHTF. The CDR3, as DNA: TGTGCCATCAGTGAGTCGGAGGGGATCTATGGCCACACCTTC.